One TCR beta chain is described in this entry. Its antigen is not identified. The junction and the germline gene differ at one end; a read error may be behind it. The data were obtained in a study of cytomegalovirus exposure and HLA in healthy donors. The germline CDR1 and CDR2 sequences are SGHRS and YFSETQ. This CDR3 region has 16 residues. The PCR used 60 Vbeta and 13 Jbeta primers. Only in-frame clones appear in the TCRdb table, and some are missing; sequencing was by immunoSEQ multiplex PCR. In the table there are about 70,000 clones, 75% to 90% of which are singletons. Study results and limitations: Researchers counted 164 TCR beta chains as cytomegalovirus-associated.

This sequence was found in a woman younger than 45 in good health and CMV-seropositive. Sequencing was done on a sample of PBMCs. V is TRBV5-1 and J is TRBJ2-1; D is possibly TRBD1 (5 bases). The CDR3 DNA is TGCGCCAGCAGCTTGGGGGGCGGAAGCTCCTACGATGAGCAGTTCTTC. It specifies CASSLGGGSSYDEQFF.